These 4 T cell receptor beta chains originate from one sample sequenced in a study of cytotoxic CD8 clonotypes in ibrutinib-treated CLL. Sequencing was performed with immunoSEQ multiplex PCR; in TCRdb, only in-frame clones are kept and a portion is missing. Altogether around 160,000 clones are present, roughly four fifths being singletons, with the ten largest covering about 2.1%. The sample here was PBMCs, taken after 12 months of ibrutinib treatment. The receptor source for this set is a human donor with chronic lymphocytic leukemia.

This clone showed up just once. The chain recombines TRBV7-9 with TRBJ2-3; D is undetermined. Germline CDR1 and CDR2: SEHNR and FQNEAQ (reference sequence). This CDR3 spans 11 amino acids. V lost 7 bases, J lost 1 base, and 3 bases lay in between. CDR3 sequence (DNA): TGTGCCAGCACCCGCACAGATACGCAGTATTTT. It yields the protein CASTRTDTQYF.

The rearrangement uses TRBV18 and TRBJ2-2, with 12 bases identical to TRBD2. Germline CDR1 reads KGHSH; CDR2 reads LQKENI. Trimming at V came to 3 bases and at J to 0 bases, leaving 8 bases not matched to a gene. This CDR3 region has 19 residues. CDR3 amino acids: CASSPRGLAGISNTGELFF. DNA of the CDR3: TGTGCCAGCTCACCTCGAGGACTAGCGGGGATATCGAACACCGGGGAGCTGTTTTTT.

This chain links TRBV15 with TRBJ1-3; tentative D call: TRBD1 (5 bases). The V and J ends lost 6 bases and 0 bases respectively, with 12 bases between them. CDR1 and CDR2 (germline): LNHNV, YYDKDF (reference sequence). The CDR3 is 15 amino acids. CDR3 residues: CATSGGGLSGNTIYF. For the CDR3, the DNA is TGTGCCACCAGTGGGGGAGGGCTCTCTGGAAACACCATATATTTT.

The rearrangement links TRBV18 to TRBJ2-1; 13 bases are a match to TRBD2. Trimming removed 6 bases from V and 4 bases from J; junction bases left unmatched: 6. The CDR3 runs 16 residues. CDR1 and CDR2 (germline): KGHSH, LQKENI. This chain's CDR3 is CASSPGLAGFYNEQFF. For the CDR3, the DNA is TGTGCCAGCTCCCCGGGACTAGCGGGGTTTTACAATGAGCAGTTCTTC. Combining the CDR3 with reference TRBV18 and TRBJ2-1 gives the whole variable domain NAGVMQNPRHLVRRRGQEARLRCSPMKGHSHVYWYRQLPEEGLKFMVYLQKENIIDESGMPKERFSAEFPKEGPSILRIQQVVRGDSAAYFCASSPGLAGFYNEQFFGPGTRLTVL.